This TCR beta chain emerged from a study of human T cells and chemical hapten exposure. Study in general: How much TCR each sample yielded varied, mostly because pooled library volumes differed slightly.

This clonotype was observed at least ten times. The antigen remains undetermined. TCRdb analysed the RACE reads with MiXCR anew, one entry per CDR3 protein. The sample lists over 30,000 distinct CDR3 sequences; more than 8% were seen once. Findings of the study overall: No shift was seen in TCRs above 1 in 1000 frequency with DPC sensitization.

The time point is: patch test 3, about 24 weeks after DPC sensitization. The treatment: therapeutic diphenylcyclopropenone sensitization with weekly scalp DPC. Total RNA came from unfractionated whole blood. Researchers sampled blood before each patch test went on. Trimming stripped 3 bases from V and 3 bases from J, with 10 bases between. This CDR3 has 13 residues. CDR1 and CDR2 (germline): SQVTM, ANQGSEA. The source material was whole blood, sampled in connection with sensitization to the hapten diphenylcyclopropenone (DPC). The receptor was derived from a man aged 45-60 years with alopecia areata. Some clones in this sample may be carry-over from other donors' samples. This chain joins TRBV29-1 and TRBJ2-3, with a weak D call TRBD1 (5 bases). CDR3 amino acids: CSVDRDLTDTQYF. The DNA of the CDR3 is TGCAGCGTTGACAGGGATCTAACAGATACGCAGTATTTT.